These 26 T cell receptor beta chains share one sample of origin, sequenced in a study of blood T cell repertoires in COVID-19 (TCRdb year 2020). Libraries were constructed by the immunoSEQ multiplex PCR assay. TCRdb stores this immuneACCESS table with in-frame sequences only. Part of the clones is absent; in the studies checked, under half of the shortfall reflects unresolved V genes, and no reason is known for the rest. For this sample there are about 220,000 clones; around four fifths appear just once. The leading ten clones occupy just under 20% of the sample. The material sequenced was peripheral blood. These TCRs come from a man aged 25-40 years with active or convalescent COVID-19.

The chain has TRBV28 and TRBJ1-5, with D possibly matching TRBD1 (6 bases). CDR3 length equals 19 residues. Per the germline V gene, CDR1 is MDHEN and CDR2 is SYDVKM. V shed 6 bases and J shed 4 bases, with 28 bases lying between them. Here the CDR3 reads CASSSDPRRPRGGNQPQHF. DNA for the CDR3: TGTGCCAGCAGCTCCGATCCGAGGCGACCCAGGGGAGGGAATCAGCCCCAGCATTTT.

The gene calls are TRBV25-1 and TRBJ1-3; the D is unclear. The CDR3 covers 15 residues. V lost 6 bases and J 0 bases, leaving 12 bases between the germline ends. In germline, CDR1 is MGHDK, CDR2 SYGVNS. CDR3 protein: CASSPGIFSGNTIYF. The DNA of the CDR3 is TGTGCCAGCAGCCCGGGAATCTTCTCTGGAAACACCATATATTTT.

The chain employs TRBV4-1 and TRBJ2-5; perhaps TRBD2 as D (5 bases). Germline-derived CDR1 and CDR2 are MGHRA and YSYEKL. The V end lost 1 base, the J end lost 5 bases, and 11 bases lay between the germline ends. The length of the CDR3 is 14 residues. CDR3 coding DNA: TGCGCCAGCAGCCAAGTGGGGAGAGAGGAGACCCAGTACTTC. Translation: CASSQVGREETQYF.

V and J are TRBV18 and TRBJ1-1; D is uncertain. The V end lost 3 bases, the J end lost 4 bases, and 15 bases lay between the germline ends. Germline V lookup: CDR1 KGHSH, CDR2 LQKENI. This CDR3 is built from 15 residues. The CDR3 DNA sequence: TGTGCCAGCTCACCCGTTTGGTCCGAGGCCACTGAAGCTTTCTTT. Its protein is CASSPVWSEATEAFF.

The chain links TRBV6-5 to TRBJ2-3, with D tentatively TRBD2 (6 bases). V dropped 0 bases and J dropped 8 bases, with 15 bases sitting between them. The CDR3 is made up of 15 amino acids. Germline CDR1 is MNHEY and CDR2 is SVGAGI. The DNA for the CDR3 is TGTGCCAGCAGTTACTCGAAGACGCTGGGGGGTACGCAGTATTTT. It is translated as CASSYSKTLGGTQYF.

The rearrangement links TRBV18 to TRBJ2-3; D gene uncertain. The CDR3 is 13 amino acids. Germline V gene data show CDR1 as KGHSH and CDR2 as LQKENI. The germline V and J ends were trimmed by 6 bases and 4 bases, with 11 bases remaining between them. The CDR3 is CASSPIQADTQYF. The CDR3 bases are TGTGCCAGCTCCCCAATCCAGGCAGATACGCAGTATTTT.

The chain has TRBV27 and TRBJ1-1, with D possibly TRBD1 on 6 matching bases. V shed 5 bases and J shed 0 bases, with 19 bases lying between them. CDR3 length equals 17 residues. Germline V lookup: CDR1 MNHEY, CDR2 SMNVEV (reference sequence). CDR3 nucleotides: TGTGCCAGCAGTCTTTCGACAGGTCACGCAATGAACACTGAAGCTTTCTTT. This codes for CASSLSTGHAMNTEAFF.

CDR3 region: CASSLAQGKDGYTF. CDR3 DNA sequence: TGTGCCAGCAGCTTGGCACAGGGAAAGGATGGCTACACCTTC. The V gene is TRBV5-4, the J gene TRBJ1-2, with D tentatively TRBD1 (6 bases). Germline CDR1 and CDR2: SGHNT and YYREEE (reference sequence). V gave up 0 bases and J gave up 6 bases, with 12 bases separating them. The CDR3 totals 14 residues.

The rearrangement links TRBV28 to TRBJ1-5; the match to TRBD1 covers 8 bases. Trimming at V came to 2 bases and at J to 3 bases, leaving 3 bases not matched to a gene. CDR3 size: 15 residues. Germline assignment: CDR1 MDHEN and CDR2 SYDVKM. Here the CDR3 DNA reads TGTGCCAGCAGTTTAGGGGACAGGTTCAATCAGCCCCAGCATTTT. Translation gives CASSLGDRFNQPQHF.

This chain links TRBV9 with TRBJ1-6, with a tentative D call TRBD1 (6 bases). The CDR3 is 15 amino acids. Germline V gene data show CDR1 as SGDLS and CDR2 as YYNGEE. Trimming took off 4 bases at V and 9 bases at J, with 17 bases between the two ends. CDR3 sequence: CASSPQTGTSSPLHF. In DNA, the CDR3 is TGTGCCAGCAGCCCGCAAACCGGGACATCTTCACCCCTCCACTTT.

The V and J genes are TRBV28 and TRBJ1-5; D gene uncertain. Looked up from germline, CDR1 is MDHEN and CDR2 is SYDVKM. Deletions cut 6 bases from V and 9 bases from J, with 21 bases between. The CDR3 length is 15 residues. CDR3 sequence: CASRPPGDGVRPQHF. In DNA, the CDR3 is TGTGCCAGCAGACCGCCCGGGGATGGGGTTCGGCCCCAGCATTTT.

The rearrangement links TRBV5-6 to TRBJ1-5; 9 nucleotides agree with TRBD1. V was pared by 4 bases and J by 1 base, with 3 bases of the junction left unmatched. CDR1 SGHDT and CDR2 YYEEEE come from the germline V gene. This CDR3 comprises 15 residues. The CDR3 bases are TGTGCCAGCAGCCGCGGGACAGGGAGCAATCAGCCCCAGCATTTT. Its translation: CASSRGTGSNQPQHF. The full variable domain, in which reference TRBV5-6 and TRBJ1-5 provide the parts outside the CDR3, is DAGVTQSPTHLIKTRGQQVTLRCSPKSGHDTVSWYQQALGQGPQFIFQYYEEEERQRGNFPDRFSGHQFPNYSSELNVNALLLGDSALYLCASSRGTGSNQPQHFGDGTRLSIL.

The V and J genes are TRBV7-2 and TRBJ2-4; 10 nucleotides align to TRBD2. Germline V gene data show CDR1 as SGHTA and CDR2 as FQGNSA. This CDR3 spans 17 amino acids. J was trimmed by 6 bases and V by 2 bases; bases with no gene match: 10. The CDR3 DNA reads TGTGCCAGCAGCTTAAGGCTAGCGGGGGCCCCTAGAAACATTCAGTACTTC. Translation gives CASSLRLAGAPRNIQYF. The variable domain in full, with the rest retrieved from reference TRBV7-2 and TRBJ2-4, is GAGVSQSPSNKVTEKGKDVELRCDPISGHTALYWYRQSLGQGLEFLIYFQGNSAPDKSGLPSDRFSAERTGGSVSTLTIQRTQQEDSAVYLCASSLRLAGAPRNIQYFGAGTRLSVL.

This clone was seen a few times. The chain links TRBV18 to TRBJ1-2; D might be TRBD1 (5 bases). Per the germline V gene, CDR1 is KGHSH and CDR2 is LQKENI. Trimming shortened V by 0 bases and J by 4 bases, and 9 bases separated the two germline ends. The CDR3 is 14 residues long. The CDR3 region is CASSPPGASYGYTF. CDR3 sequence (DNA): TGTGCCAGCTCACCACCTGGGGCTTCCTATGGCTACACCTTC.

V usage is TRBV28 and J usage is TRBJ1-5; TRBD1 agrees at 8 bases. The trim removed 4 bases at V and 0 bases at J, leaving 8 bases unmatched. Germline lookup yields CDR1 MDHEN and CDR2 SYDVKM. The length of the CDR3 is 17 residues. The CDR3 here is CASSSRTGSNSNQPQHF. For the CDR3, the DNA is TGTGCCAGCAGTTCCCGGACAGGGTCGAATAGCAATCAGCCCCAGCATTTT.

This chain links TRBV7-4 with TRBJ1-2; maybe TRBD1 (6 bases). Trimming shortened V by 1 base and J by 8 bases, and 14 bases separated the two germline ends. Per the germline V gene, CDR1 is SGHVT and CDR2 is SQSDAQ. The CDR3 contains 14 residues. The CDR3 DNA reads TGTGCCAGCAGCTTAGGCCGCAGGGGTGGAGGCTACACCTTC. Protein product: CASSLGRRGGGYTF.

The chain links TRBV7-2 to TRBJ1-6; no clear D gene. The CDR3 has 12 residues. Germline CDR1 is SGHTA and CDR2 is FQGNSA. Trimming shortened V by 1 base and J by 10 bases, and 5 bases separated the two germline ends. CDR3 DNA: TGTGCCAGCAGCTTAGACCAGTCACCCCTCCACTTT. Residues: CASSLDQSPLHF.

This clone was observed a handful of times. V usage is TRBV18 and J usage is TRBJ2-7; 9 bases align to TRBD2. There are 15 residues in the CDR3. Trimming cost V 4 bases and J 0 bases; bases outside gene matches: 4. Germline values: CDR1 KGHSH, CDR2 LQKENI. CDR3 sequence: CASSHSSGISYEQYF. The CDR3 bases are TGTGCCAGCTCACACTCTAGCGGGATCTCCTACGAGCAGTACTTC.

The chain is built from TRBV9 and TRBJ1-1; 7 nucleotides agree with TRBD1. Germline trimming cut 3 bases from V and 3 bases from J; bases unmatched to any gene: 2. Germline CDR1 reads SGDLS; CDR2 reads YYNGEE. The CDR3 is made up of 13 amino acids. Here the CDR3 DNA reads TGTGCCAGCAGCGACGGGACAGACACTGAAGCTTTCTTT. This codes for CASSDGTDTEAFF.

This clone was seen once. Other nucleotide sequences in the sample specify the same CDR3. This chain connects TRBV9 to TRBJ2-1; 8 bases agree with TRBD1. The CDR3 covers 15 residues. V was pared by 0 bases and J by 3 bases, with 2 bases of the junction left unmatched. Germline values: CDR1 SGDLS, CDR2 YYNGEE. The CDR3: CASSVAGGNYNEQFF. The CDR3, as DNA: TGTGCCAGCAGCGTAGCAGGGGGCAACTACAATGAGCAGTTCTTC.

J is TRBJ1-6 and V is TRBV6-5; TRBD1 matches at 10 bases. Germline V lookup: CDR1 MNHEY, CDR2 SVGAGI. The J segment lost 10 bases and the V segment lost 4 bases, leaving 10 bases of the junction unmatched. The CDR3 runs 16 residues. CDR3 nucleotides: TGTGCCAGCAGTTCCCCCGGAAGGGACAGGGGCTCACCCCTCCACTTT. Translation gives CASSSPGRDRGSPLHF.

The chain recombines TRBV7-2 with TRBJ2-7; D might be TRBD2 (5 bases). Germline V gene data show CDR1 as SGHTA and CDR2 as FQGNSA. There are 12 residues in the CDR3. Trimming removed 3 bases from V and 5 bases from J, with 8 bases in between. The CDR3 DNA sequence: TGTGCCAGCAGCTTTTTCGGGAACGAGCAGTACTTC. Residues: CASSFFGNEQYF.

J is TRBJ2-1 and V is TRBV7-2; 10 nucleotides agree with TRBD2. V shed 6 bases and J 4 bases; nucleotides not matched to a gene: 6. The CDR3 covers 15 residues. Germline CDR1 SGHTA, CDR2 FQGNSA. CDR3 nucleotide sequence: TGTGCCAGCAGTTTAACTAGCGGGAAGTACAATGAGCAGTTCTTC. Its translation is CASSLTSGKYNEQFF.

This rearrangement joins TRBV7-2 to TRBJ1-1; perhaps TRBD1 as D (5 bases). Germline CDR1 reads SGHTA; CDR2 reads FQGNSA. V was clipped by 5 bases and J by 1 base, with 14 bases between them. This CDR3 is built from 15 residues. CDR3 in DNA: TGTGCCAGCAGCCTAGACAGCAAAACGAACACTGAAGCTTTCTTT. This gives the protein CASSLDSKTNTEAFF. Complete variable domain (other parts from reference TRBV7-2 and TRBJ1-1): GAGVSQSPSNKVTEKGKDVELRCDPISGHTALYWYRQSLGQGLEFLIYFQGNSAPDKSGLPSDRFSAERTGGSVSTLTIQRTQQEDSAVYLCASSLDSKTNTEAFFGQGTRLTVV.

This rearrangement joins TRBV28 to TRBJ2-2; 8 nucleotides align to TRBD1. The CDR3 consists of 14 residues. J lost 6 bases, V lost 10 bases, and 10 bases had no gene match. CDR1 MDHEN and CDR2 SYDVKM come from the germline V gene. CDR3 coding DNA: TGTGCCATTCAACAGGGGGTATTGGCCGGGGAGCTGTTTTTT. Its translation: CAIQQGVLAGELFF.

J is TRBJ1-5 and V is TRBV7-8; D remains ambiguous. The CDR3 is 13 amino acids. Germline assignment: CDR1 SGHVS and CDR2 FQNEAQ. Deletions cut 1 base from V and 5 bases from J, with 6 bases between. This CDR3 is CASSLGPDQPQHF. In DNA, the CDR3 is TGTGCCAGCAGCTTAGGTCCGGATCAGCCCCAGCATTTT.